Below, 7 T cell receptor beta chains from the same sample are listed, as sequenced in a study of beta chain features in type 1 diabetes. Overall study results and limits: Shorter TCRB CDR3s, moderately but significantly so, were found in Type 1 diabetes patients in all four CD4+ subsets.

As every portion of the isolated RNA was reverse transcribed, the sequencing read expressed TCRB transcripts. Profiling relied on immunoSEQ multiplex PCR, and the TCRdb table lists in-frame clones only, not all of them. The sample includes approximately 170,000 clones, over 6% of them seen just once. These TCRs are of unknown antigen specificity. Sample: central memory CD4+ T cells from blood. The receptors were sampled from a young man with type 1 diabetes.

This clone was detected a few times. The V and J genes are TRBV10-3 and TRBJ2-2; 7 bases align to TRBD2. J lost 5 bases, V lost 2 bases, and 8 bases had no gene match. Germline-derived CDR1 and CDR2 are ENHRY and SYGVKD. This CDR3 region has 16 residues. In DNA, the CDR3 is TGTGCCATCAGTGAGGTGGGCGGGAGTATGACCGGGGAGCTGTTTTTT. Amino acid sequence: CAISEVGGSMTGELFF.

This clone was seen more than once but under ten times. The chain carries TRBV5-1 and TRBJ1-4; D is unresolved. This CDR3 spans 14 amino acids. The V end was cut by 2 bases, the J end by 7 bases, with 12 bases between. The germline V gene encodes CDR1 SGHRS and CDR2 YFSETQ. The CDR3 spells CASSFVGPGEKLFF. CDR3 nucleotide sequence: TGCGCCAGCAGCTTTGTGGGCCCCGGTGAAAAACTGTTTTTT.

This clone was picked up a small number of times. This chain uses TRBV11-2 with TRBJ2-5, with 15 bases fitting TRBD2. Germline loops: CDR1 SGHAT, CDR2 FQNNGV. This CDR3 is built from 16 residues. Trimming at V came to 4 bases and at J to 5 bases, leaving 5 bases not matched to a gene. DNA for the CDR3: TGTGCCAGCAGCTCAACAGGACTAGCGGGGGGGGAGACCCAGTACTTC. Protein sequence: CASSSTGLAGGETQYF.

The rearrangement links TRBV28 to TRBJ1-1, with 8 bases lining up with TRBD1. Germline V gene lookup returns CDR1 MDHEN and CDR2 SYDVKM. V lost 4 bases, J lost 4 bases, and 2 bases stayed unmatched. This CDR3 comprises 13 residues. In DNA form, the CDR3 reads TGTGCCAGCAGTTGGACAGGGAGCACTGAAGCTTTCTTT. Its translation: CASSWTGSTEAFF.

The chain links TRBV30 to TRBJ1-5; TRBD1 might be the D (5 bases). The CDR3 consists of 14 residues. Looked up from germline, CDR1 is GTSNPN and CDR2 is SVGIG (reference sequence). With 3 bases removed from V and 2 bases from J, the gap between germline ends came to 11 bases. CDR3 in amino acids: CAWSAGFGNQPQHF. In DNA form, the CDR3 reads TGTGCCTGGAGCGCAGGGTTCGGCAATCAGCCCCAGCATTTT.

Only a few counts were recorded for this clone. The V call is TRBV6-5, the J call TRBJ2-7, with 7 bases fitting TRBD1. Looked up from germline, CDR1 is MNHEY and CDR2 is SVGAGI. The CDR3 has 14 residues. Trimming removed 2 bases from V and 8 bases from J; junction bases left unmatched: 9. The DNA of the CDR3 is TGTGCCAGCAGTTACGGGGACAGCCGAGGAAAGCAGTACTTC. Translation gives CASSYGDSRGKQYF.

The V and J genes are TRBV10-3 and TRBJ2-5; D is undetermined. The CDR3 consists of 13 residues. V lost 3 bases to trimming and J lost 4 bases, with 9 bases between them. Germline V CDR1 and CDR2: ENHRY, SYGVKD. The CDR3 spells CAISEYRRETQYF. Here the CDR3 DNA reads TGTGCCATCAGTGAATACCGGAGAGAGACCCAGTACTTC.